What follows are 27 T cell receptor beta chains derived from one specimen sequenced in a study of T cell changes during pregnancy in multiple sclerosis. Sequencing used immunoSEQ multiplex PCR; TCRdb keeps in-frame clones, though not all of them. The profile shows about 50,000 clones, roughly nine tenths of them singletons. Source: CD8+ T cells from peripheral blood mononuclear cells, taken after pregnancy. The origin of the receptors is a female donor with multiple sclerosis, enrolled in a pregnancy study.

The CDR3: CASRASGTGVLDTGELFF. In nucleotides, the CDR3 is TGTGCCAGCAGAGCCTCCGGGACGGGGGTATTGGACACCGGGGAGCTGTTTTTT. The V call is TRBV2, the J call TRBJ2-2; maybe TRBD2 (6 bases). The V gene lost 6 bases and the J gene lost 3 bases, with 23 bases spanning the gap. Germline V CDR1 and CDR2: SNHLY, FYNNEI. The length of the CDR3 is 18 residues.

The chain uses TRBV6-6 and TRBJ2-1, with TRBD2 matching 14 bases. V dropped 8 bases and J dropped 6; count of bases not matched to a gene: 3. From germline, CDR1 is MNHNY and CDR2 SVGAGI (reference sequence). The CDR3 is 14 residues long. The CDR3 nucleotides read TGTGCCAGCCTCGGACTAGCGGGGGGCAATGAGCAGTTCTTC. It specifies CASLGLAGGNEQFF.

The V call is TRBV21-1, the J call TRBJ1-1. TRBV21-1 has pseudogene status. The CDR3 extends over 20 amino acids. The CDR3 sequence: CASSNRRGGREQVMGTEAFF. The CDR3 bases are TGTGCCAGCAGCAATCGTAGGGGGGGCAGGGAGCAGGTTATGGGCACTGAAGCTTTCTTT.

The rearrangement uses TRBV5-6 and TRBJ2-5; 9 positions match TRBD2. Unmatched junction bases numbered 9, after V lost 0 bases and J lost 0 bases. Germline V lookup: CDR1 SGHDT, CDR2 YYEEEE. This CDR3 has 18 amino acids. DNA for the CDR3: TGTGCCAGCAGCTTGGATCTGCGACTAGCGGTAAACCAAGAGACCCAGTACTTC. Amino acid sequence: CASSLDLRLAVNQETQYF.

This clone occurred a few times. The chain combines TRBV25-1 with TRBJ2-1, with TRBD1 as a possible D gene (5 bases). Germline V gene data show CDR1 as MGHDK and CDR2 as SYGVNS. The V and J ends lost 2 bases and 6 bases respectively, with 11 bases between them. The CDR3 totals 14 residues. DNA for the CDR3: TGTGCCAGCAGTGAACCAGGGATTAGCAATGAGCAGTTCTTC. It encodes CASSEPGISNEQFF.

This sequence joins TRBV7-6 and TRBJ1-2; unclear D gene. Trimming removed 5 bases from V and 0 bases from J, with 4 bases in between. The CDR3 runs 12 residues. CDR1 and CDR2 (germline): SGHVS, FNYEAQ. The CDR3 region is CASSATNYGYTF. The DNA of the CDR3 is TGTGCCAGCAGCGCTACTAACTATGGCTACACCTTC. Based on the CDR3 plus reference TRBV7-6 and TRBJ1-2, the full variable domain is GAGVSQSPRYKVTKRGQDVALRCDPISGHVSLYWYRQALGQGPEFLTYFNYEAQQDKSGLPNDRFSAERPEGSISTLTIQRTEQRDSAMYRCASSATNYGYTFGSGTRLTVV.

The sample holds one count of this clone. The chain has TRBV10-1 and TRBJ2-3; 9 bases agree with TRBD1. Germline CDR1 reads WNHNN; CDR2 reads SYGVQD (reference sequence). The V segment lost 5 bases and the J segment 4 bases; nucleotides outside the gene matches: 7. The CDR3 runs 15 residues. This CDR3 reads CASSLDRGGSDTQYF. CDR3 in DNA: TGCGCCAGCAGTCTGGACAGGGGCGGGTCAGATACGCAGTATTTT.

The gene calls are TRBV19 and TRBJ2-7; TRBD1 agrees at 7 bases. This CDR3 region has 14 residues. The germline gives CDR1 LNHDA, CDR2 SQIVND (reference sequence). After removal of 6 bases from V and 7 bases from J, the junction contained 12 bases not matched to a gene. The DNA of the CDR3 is TGTGCCAGTAGCCCCGACAGGGACCGAGGTGAGCAGTACTTC. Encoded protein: CASSPDRDRGEQYF.

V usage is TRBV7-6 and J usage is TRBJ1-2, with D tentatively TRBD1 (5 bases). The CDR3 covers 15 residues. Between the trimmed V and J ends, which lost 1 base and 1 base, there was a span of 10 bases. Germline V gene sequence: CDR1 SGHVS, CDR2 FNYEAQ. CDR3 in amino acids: CASSLGQGINYGYTF. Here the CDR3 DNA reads TGTGCCAGCAGCTTAGGGCAGGGTATTAACTATGGCTACACCTTC.

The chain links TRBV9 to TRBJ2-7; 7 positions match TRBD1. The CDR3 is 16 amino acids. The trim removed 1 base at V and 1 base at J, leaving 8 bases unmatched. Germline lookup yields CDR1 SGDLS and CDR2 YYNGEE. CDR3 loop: CASSVNRDSSSYEQYF. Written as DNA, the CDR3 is TGTGCCAGCAGCGTAAACCGGGACAGTTCTTCCTACGAGCAGTACTTC. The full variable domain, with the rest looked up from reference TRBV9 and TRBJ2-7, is DSGVTQTPKHLITATGQRVTLRCSPRSGDLSVYWYQQSLDQGLQFLIQYYNGEERAKGNILERFSAQQFPDLHSELNLSSLELGDSALYFCASSVNRDSSSYEQYFGPGTRLTVT.

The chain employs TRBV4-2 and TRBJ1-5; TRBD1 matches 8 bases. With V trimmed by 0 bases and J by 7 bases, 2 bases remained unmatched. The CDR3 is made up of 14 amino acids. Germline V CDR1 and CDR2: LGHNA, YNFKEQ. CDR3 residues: CASSQETGAQPQHF. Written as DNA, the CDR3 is TGTGCCAGCAGCCAAGAGACAGGGGCACAGCCCCAGCATTTT.

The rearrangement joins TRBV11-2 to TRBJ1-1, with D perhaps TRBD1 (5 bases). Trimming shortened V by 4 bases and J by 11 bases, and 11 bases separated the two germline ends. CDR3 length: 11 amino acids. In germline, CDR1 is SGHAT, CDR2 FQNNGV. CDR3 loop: CASSWGGEAFF. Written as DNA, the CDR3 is TGTGCCAGCAGCTGGGGCGGCGAGGCTTTCTTT.

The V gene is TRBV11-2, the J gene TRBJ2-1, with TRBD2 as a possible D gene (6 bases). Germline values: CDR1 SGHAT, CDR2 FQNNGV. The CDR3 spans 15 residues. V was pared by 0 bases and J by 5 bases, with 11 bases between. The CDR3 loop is CASSLDGSGDNEQFF. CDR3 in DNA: TGTGCCAGCAGCTTAGACGGCTCGGGGGACAATGAGCAGTTCTTC.

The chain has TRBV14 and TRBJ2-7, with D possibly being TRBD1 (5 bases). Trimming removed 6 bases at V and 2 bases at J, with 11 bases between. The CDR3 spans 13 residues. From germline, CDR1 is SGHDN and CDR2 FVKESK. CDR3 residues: CASSTGTPYEQYF. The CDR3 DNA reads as TGTGCCAGCAGTACAGGAACGCCCTACGAGCAGTACTTC.

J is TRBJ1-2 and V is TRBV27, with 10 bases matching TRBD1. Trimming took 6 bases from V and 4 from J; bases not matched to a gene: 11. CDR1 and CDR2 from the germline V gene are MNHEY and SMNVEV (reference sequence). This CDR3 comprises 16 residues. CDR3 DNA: TGTGCCAGCAGCACTCGGGACAGGGGATGGACCTATGGCTACACCTTC. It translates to CASSTRDRGWTYGYTF.

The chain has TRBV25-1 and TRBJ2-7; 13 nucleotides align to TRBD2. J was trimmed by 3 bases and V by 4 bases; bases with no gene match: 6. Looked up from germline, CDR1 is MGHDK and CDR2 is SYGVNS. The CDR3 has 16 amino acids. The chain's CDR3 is CASSVSGTSGDYEQYF. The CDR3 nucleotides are TGTGCCAGCAGTGTTTCCGGGACTAGCGGGGACTACGAGCAGTACTTC.

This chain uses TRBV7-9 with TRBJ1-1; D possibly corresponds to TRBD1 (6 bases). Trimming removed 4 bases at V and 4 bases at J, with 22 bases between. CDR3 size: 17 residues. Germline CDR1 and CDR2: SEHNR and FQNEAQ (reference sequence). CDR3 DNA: TGTGCCAGCAGCTCCCACACGGGGGGGCTAAGGGGCACTGAAGCTTTCTTT. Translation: CASSSHTGGLRGTEAFF.

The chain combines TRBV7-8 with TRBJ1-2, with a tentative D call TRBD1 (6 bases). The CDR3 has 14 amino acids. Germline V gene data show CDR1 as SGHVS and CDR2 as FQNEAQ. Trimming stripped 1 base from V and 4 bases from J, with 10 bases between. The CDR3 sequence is CASSLEGEGYGYTF. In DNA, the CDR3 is TGTGCCAGCAGCTTAGAGGGGGAGGGCTATGGCTACACCTTC.

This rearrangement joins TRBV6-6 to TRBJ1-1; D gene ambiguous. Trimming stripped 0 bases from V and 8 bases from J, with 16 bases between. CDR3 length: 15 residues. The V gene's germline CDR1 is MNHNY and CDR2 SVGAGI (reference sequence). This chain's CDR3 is CASSYSTSLGSEAFF. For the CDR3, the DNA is TGTGCCAGCAGTTACTCAACAAGCCTCGGGTCGGAAGCTTTCTTT.

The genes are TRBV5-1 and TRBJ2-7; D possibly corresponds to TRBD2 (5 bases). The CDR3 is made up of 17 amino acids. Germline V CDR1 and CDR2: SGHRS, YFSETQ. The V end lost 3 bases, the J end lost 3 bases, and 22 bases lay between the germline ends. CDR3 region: CASSSGILTHEGYEQYF. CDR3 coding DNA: TGCGCCAGCAGCTCCGGGATCCTTACGCACGAAGGCTACGAGCAGTACTTC.

DNA for the CDR3: TGTGCCAGTAGTATTGCAGGGGGAACCAATCAGCCCCAGCATTTT. It specifies CASSIAGGTNQPQHF. The chain has TRBV19 and TRBJ1-5; 7 bases align to TRBD1. V lost 3 bases and J lost 3; bases outside the gene matches: 5. Germline CDR1 and CDR2: LNHDA and SQIVND (reference sequence). The CDR3 sequence is 15 residues long.

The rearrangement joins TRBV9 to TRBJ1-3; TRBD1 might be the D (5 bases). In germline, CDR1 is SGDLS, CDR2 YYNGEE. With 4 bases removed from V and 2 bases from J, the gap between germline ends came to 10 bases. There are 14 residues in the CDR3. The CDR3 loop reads CASSPGGAGNTIYF. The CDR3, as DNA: TGTGCCAGCAGCCCGGGAGGGGCTGGAAACACCATATATTTT.

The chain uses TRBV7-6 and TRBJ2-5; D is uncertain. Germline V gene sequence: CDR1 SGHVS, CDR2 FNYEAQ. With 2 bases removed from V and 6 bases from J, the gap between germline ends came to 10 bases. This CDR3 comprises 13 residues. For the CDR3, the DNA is TGTGCCAGCAGCTTAAATGACTTGAAGACCCAGTACTTC. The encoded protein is CASSLNDLKTQYF.

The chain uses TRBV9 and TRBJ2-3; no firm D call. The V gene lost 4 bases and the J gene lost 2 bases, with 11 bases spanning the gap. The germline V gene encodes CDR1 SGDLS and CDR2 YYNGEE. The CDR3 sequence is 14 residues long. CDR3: CASSPPGPTDTQYF. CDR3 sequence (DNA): TGTGCCAGCAGCCCCCCTGGGCCCACAGATACGCAGTATTTT. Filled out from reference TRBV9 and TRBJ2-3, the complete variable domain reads DSGVTQTPKHLITATGQRVTLRCSPRSGDLSVYWYQQSLDQGLQFLIQYYNGEERAKGNILERFSAQQFPDLHSELNLSSLELGDSALYFCASSPPGPTDTQYFGPGTRLTVL.

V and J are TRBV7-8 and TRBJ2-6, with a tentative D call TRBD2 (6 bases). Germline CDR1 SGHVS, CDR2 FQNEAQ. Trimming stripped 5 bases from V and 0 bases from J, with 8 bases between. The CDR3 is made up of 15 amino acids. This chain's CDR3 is CASSGGASGANVLTF. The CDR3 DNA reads TGTGCCAGCAGCGGAGGGGCCTCTGGGGCCAACGTCCTGACTTTC.

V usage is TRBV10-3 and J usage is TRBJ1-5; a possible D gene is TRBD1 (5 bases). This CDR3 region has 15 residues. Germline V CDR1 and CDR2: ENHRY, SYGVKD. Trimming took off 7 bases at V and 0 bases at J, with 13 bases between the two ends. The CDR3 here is CAIILQENSNQPQHF. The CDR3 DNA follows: TGTGCCATCATCCTACAGGAAAATAGCAATCAGCCCCAGCATTTT.

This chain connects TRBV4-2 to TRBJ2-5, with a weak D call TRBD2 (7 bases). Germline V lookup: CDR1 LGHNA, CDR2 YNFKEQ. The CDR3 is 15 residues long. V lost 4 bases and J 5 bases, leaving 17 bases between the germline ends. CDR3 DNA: TGTGCCAGCAGCCTCAGTGAGGGGGGGATGGAGACCCAGTACTTC. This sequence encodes CASSLSEGGMETQYF.